This T cell receptor beta chain was captured in a study of cytomegalovirus exposure and HLA in healthy donors. Study results and limitations: Sequencing had likely introduced a cluster of highly shared sequence variants as an artifact. Later analysis suggested links between common viral pathogens and several top significant clusters. Reports described diagnosis of cytomegalovirus status by the classifier as highly specific and sensitive.

Concerning this clone: Its target is not known.

V was pared by 0 bases and J by 6 bases, with 9 bases between. CDR1 is GTSNPN, CDR2 SVGIG, per germline (reference sequence). This CDR3 is built from 12 residues. Each donor was healthy, and each was a bone marrow donor. Vbeta (60) and Jbeta (13) primers were used in the PCR. Only in-frame clones appear in the TCRdb table, and some are missing; sequencing was by immunoSEQ multiplex PCR. Of some 90,000 clones listed, roughly 74% are singletons. Sample: PBMCs. The sequence was collected from a female donor in good health and CMV-seropositive. The V and J genes are TRBV30 and TRBJ2-7; D not certain. This CDR3 reads CAWSVTGSEQYF. The CDR3 nucleotides read TGTGCCTGGAGTGTAACGGGTTCCGAGCAGTACTTC.